This T cell receptor (beta chain) was found in a study of control samples from healthy donors and cancer patients. Generated by immunoSEQ multiplex PCR, the TCRdb table keeps only in-frame clones and is missing some. The sample has about 100,000 clones, approximately 80% seen once. Looked up from germline, CDR1 is SGHVS and CDR2 is FNYEAQ. Trimming removed 3 bases from V and 1 base from J, with 13 bases in between. The CDR3 totals 15 residues. Input material: blood. The chain has TRBV7-6 and TRBJ2-7; the D gene could be TRBD1 or TRBD2 (6 bases each). This sequence was found in a man between 18 and 35 years old in good health. Here the CDR3 DNA reads TGTGCCAGCAGCTTCGGAACGGGGGCTTCCTACGAGCAGTACTTC. Translating gives CASSFGTGASYEQYF.